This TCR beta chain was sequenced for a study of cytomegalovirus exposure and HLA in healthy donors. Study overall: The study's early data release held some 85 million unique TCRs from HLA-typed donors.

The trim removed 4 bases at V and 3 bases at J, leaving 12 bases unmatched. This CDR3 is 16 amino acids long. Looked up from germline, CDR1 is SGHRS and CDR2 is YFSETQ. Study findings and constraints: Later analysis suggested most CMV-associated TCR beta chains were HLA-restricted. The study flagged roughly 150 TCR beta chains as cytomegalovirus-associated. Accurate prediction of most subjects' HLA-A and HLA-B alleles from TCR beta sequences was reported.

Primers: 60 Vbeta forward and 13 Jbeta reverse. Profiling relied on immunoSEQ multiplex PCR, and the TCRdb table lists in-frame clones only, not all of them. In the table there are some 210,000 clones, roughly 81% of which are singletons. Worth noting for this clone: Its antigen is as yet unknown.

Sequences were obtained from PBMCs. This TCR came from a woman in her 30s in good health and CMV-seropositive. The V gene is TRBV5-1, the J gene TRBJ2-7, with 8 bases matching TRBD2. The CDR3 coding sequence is TGCGCCAGCAGCCTAAACCCAATGGGACTAGACTACGAGCAGTACTTC. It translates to CASSLNPMGLDYEQYF.